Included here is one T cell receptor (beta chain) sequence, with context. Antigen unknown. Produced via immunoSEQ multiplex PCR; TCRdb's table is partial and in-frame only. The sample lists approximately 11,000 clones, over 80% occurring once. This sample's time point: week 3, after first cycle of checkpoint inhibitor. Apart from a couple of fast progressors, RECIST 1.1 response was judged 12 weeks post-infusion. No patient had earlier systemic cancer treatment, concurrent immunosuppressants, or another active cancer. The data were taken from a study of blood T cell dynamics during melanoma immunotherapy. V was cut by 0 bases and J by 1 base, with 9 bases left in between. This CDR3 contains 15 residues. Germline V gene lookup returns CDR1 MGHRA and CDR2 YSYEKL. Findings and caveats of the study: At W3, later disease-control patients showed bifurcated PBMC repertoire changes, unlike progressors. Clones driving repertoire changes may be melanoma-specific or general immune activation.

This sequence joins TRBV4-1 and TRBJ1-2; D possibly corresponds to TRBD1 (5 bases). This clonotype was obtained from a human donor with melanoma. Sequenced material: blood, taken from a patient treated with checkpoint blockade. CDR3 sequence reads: CASSQDPGGNYGYTF. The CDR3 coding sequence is TGCGCCAGCAGCCAAGATCCCGGGGGTAACTATGGCTACACCTTC.